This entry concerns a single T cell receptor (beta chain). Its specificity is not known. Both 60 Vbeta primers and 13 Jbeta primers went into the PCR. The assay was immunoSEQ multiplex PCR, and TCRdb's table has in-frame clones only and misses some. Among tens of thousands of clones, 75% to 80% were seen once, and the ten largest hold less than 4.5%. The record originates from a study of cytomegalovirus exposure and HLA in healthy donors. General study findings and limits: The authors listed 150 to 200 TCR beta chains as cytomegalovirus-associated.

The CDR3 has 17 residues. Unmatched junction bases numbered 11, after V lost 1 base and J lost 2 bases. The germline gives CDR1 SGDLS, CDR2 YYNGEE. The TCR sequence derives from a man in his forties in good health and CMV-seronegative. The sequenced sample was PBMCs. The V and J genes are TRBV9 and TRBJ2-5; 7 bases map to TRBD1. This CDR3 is CASSVRAGDRVQETQYF. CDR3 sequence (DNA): TGTGCCAGCAGCGTACGGGCCGGCGACAGGGTACAAGAGACCCAGTACTTC.